A single sample gave rise to the 6 T cell receptor beta chains below, sequenced in a study of blood T cell repertoires in COVID-19. Data came from immunoSEQ multiplex PCR; TCRdb stores just in-frame clones and leaves some out. In the table there are over 75,000 clones, about 80% of which are singletons. The sequencing sample was made of peripheral blood. The receptors were sampled from a woman in her 70s with acute or convalescent COVID-19.

V and J are TRBV5-4 and TRBJ2-7, with D tentatively TRBD2 (6 bases). Per the germline V gene, CDR1 is SGHNT and CDR2 is YYREEE (reference sequence). The V end lost 1 base, the J end lost 4 bases, and 9 bases lay between the germline ends. This CDR3 contains 13 residues. The CDR3 nucleotides are TGTGCCAGCAGCTTGAAGGAGGGTTACGAGCAGTACTTC. Protein product: CASSLKEGYEQYF.

The genes are TRBV5-1 and TRBJ1-4; maybe TRBD1 (6 bases). V lost 2 bases, J lost 0 bases, and 11 bases lay in between. There are 16 residues in the CDR3. The V gene's germline CDR1 is SGHRS and CDR2 YFSETQ. The CDR3 region has the DNA TGCGCCAGCAGCTTTACCACAGGGACAACTAATGAAAAACTGTTTTTT. It codes for CASSFTTGTTNEKLFF.

The gene calls are TRBV2 and TRBJ2-4; perhaps TRBD1 as D (8 bases). Germline V lookup: CDR1 SNHLY, CDR2 FYNNEI. This CDR3 is 13 amino acids long. Trimming cost V 10 bases and J 6 bases, with 16 bases left between them. CDR3 sequence reads: CATNNRGGNIQYF. The CDR3 coding sequence is TGTGCCACCAACAACAGGGGGGGAAACATTCAGTACTTC.

The chain has TRBV19 and TRBJ2-2; 8 nucleotides align to TRBD2. The V gene end was trimmed by 9 bases and the J gene end by 1 base; junction bases not matched to a gene: 7. This CDR3 comprises 15 residues. Germline V gene data show CDR1 as LNHDA and CDR2 as SQIVND (reference sequence). The CDR3 spells CASRLAGLNTGELFF. In nucleotides, the CDR3 is TGTGCCAGCCGCTTAGCGGGGTTGAACACCGGGGAGCTGTTTTTT.

The V call is TRBV9, the J call TRBJ2-1, with TRBD2 matching 8 bases. After removal of 3 bases from V and 4 bases from J, the junction contained 6 bases not matched to a gene. The CDR3 covers 15 residues. Germline loops: CDR1 SGDLS, CDR2 YYNGEE. The chain's CDR3 is CASSAFSGVYNEQFF. The CDR3 DNA follows: TGTGCCAGCAGCGCCTTTAGCGGGGTATACAATGAGCAGTTCTTC. Combining the CDR3 with reference TRBV9 and TRBJ2-1 gives the whole variable domain DSGVTQTPKHLITATGQRVTLRCSPRSGDLSVYWYQQSLDQGLQFLIQYYNGEERAKGNILERFSAQQFPDLHSELNLSSLELGDSALYFCASSAFSGVYNEQFFGPGTRLTVL.

The chain combines TRBV4-1 with TRBJ2-2; TRBD2 matches at 8 bases. The CDR3 is made up of 16 amino acids. The V gene's germline CDR1 is MGHRA and CDR2 YSYEKL. V was clipped by 4 bases and J by 5 bases; unmatched bases: 9. The CDR3 loop reads CASSRGGGGQTGELFF. The CDR3 DNA sequence: TGCGCCAGCAGCCGCGGGGGCGGGGGGCAAACCGGGGAGCTGTTTTTT.